The entry below gives a single T cell receptor beta chain sequence along with its context. Assay: immunoSEQ multiplex PCR; the TCRdb copy retains only in-frame clones and omits some. The table records 45,000 to 60,000 clones, approximately 90% of them present only once. The germline V gene encodes CDR1 SGHAT and CDR2 FQDESV (reference sequence). The CDR3 contains 16 residues. V trimming: 1 base; J trimming: 6 bases; junction bases outside the gene matches: 7. This record comes from a study of T cell changes during pregnancy in multiple sclerosis. The sequence was obtained from a female donor with multiple sclerosis, enrolled in a pregnancy study. The input for sequencing was peripheral blood, taken in the first trimester of pregnancy. J is TRBJ2-2 and V is TRBV11-1, with 8 bases that match TRBD2. The DNA of the CDR3 is TGTGCCAGCAGCTTAGTGGTGTACGGGGGGGCCGGGGAGCTGTTTTTT. It encodes CASSLVVYGGAGELFF.